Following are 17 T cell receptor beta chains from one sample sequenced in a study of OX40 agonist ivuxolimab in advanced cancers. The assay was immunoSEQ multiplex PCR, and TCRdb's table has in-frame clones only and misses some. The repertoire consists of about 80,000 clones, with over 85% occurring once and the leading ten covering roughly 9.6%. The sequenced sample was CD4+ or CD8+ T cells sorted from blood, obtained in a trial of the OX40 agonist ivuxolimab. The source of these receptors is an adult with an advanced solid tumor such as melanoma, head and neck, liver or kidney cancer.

The CDR3 is CAWSVREGDEAFF. The CDR3 nucleotides are TGTGCCTGGAGTGTACGTGAGGGTGATGAAGCTTTCTTT. The chain joins TRBV30 to TRBJ1-1, with D hard to call. CDR1 GTSNPN and CDR2 SVGIG come from the germline V gene (reference sequence). The CDR3 consists of 13 residues. Trimming pared 0 bases from V and 7 bases from J, leaving 12 bases between.

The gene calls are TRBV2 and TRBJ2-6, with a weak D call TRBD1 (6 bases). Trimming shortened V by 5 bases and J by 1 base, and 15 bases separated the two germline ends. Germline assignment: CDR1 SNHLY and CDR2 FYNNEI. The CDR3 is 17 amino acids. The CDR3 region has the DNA TGTGCCAGCAGTACCGGGACACCGGGTTCTGGGGCCAACGTCCTGACTTTC. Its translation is CASSTGTPGSGANVLTF. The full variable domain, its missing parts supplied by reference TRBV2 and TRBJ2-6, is EPEVTQTPSHQVTQMGQEVILRCVPISNHLYFYWYRQILGQKVEFLVSFYNNEISEKSEIFDDQFSVERPDGSNFTLKIRSTKLEDSAMYFCASSTGTPGSGANVLTFGAGSRLTVL.

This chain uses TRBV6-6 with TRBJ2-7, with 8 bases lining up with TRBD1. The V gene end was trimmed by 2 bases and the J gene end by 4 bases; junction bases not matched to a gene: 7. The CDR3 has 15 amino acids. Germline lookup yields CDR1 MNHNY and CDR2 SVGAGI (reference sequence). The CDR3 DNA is TGTGCCAGCAGTTACCCTATGGACAGGGATTACGAGCAGTACTTC. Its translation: CASSYPMDRDYEQYF.

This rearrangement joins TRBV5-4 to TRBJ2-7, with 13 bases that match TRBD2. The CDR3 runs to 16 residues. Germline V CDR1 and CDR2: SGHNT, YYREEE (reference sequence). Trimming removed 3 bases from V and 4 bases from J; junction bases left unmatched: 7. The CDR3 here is CASSSYGTSGIYEQYF. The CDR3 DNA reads TGTGCCAGCAGCTCGTACGGGACTAGCGGGATATACGAGCAGTACTTC. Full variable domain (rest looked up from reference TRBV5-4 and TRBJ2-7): ETGVTQSPTHLIKTRGQQVTLRCSSQSGHNTVSWYQQALGQGPQFIFQYYREEENGRGNFPPRFSGLQFPNYSSELNVNALELDDSALYLCASSSYGTSGIYEQYFGPGTRLTVT.

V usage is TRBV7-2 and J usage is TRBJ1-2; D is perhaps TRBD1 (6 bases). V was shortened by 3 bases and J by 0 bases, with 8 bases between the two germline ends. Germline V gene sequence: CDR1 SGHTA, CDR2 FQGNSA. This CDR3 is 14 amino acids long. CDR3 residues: CASSFGTSNYGYTF. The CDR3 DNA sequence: TGTGCCAGCAGCTTCGGGACATCTAACTATGGCTACACCTTC.

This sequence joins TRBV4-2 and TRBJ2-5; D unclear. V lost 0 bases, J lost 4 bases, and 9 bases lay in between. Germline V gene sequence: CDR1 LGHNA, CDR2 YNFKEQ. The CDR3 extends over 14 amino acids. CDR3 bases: TGTGCCAGCAGCCAAGAGACCCTGGGAGAGACCCAGTACTTC. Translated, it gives CASSQETLGETQYF.

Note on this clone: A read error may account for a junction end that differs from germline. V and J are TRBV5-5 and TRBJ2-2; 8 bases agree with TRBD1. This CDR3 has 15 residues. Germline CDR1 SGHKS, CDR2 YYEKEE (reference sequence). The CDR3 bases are TGTGCCAGCAGCCCAGGACAGGGAAGCACCGGGGAGCTGCTTTTT. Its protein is CASSPGQGSTGELLF.

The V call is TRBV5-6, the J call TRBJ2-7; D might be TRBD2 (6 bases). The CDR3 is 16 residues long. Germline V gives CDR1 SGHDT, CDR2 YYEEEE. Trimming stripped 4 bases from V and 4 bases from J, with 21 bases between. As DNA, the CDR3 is TGTGCCAGCAGCCAACTAGAGCGGGTCGGCGGTTACGAGCAGTACTTC. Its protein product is CASSQLERVGGYEQYF.

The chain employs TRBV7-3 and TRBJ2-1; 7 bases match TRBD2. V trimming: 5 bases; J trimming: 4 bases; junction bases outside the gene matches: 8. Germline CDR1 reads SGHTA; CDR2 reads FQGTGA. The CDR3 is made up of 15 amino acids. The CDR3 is CASSPGLGMYNEQFF. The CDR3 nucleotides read TGTGCCAGCAGCCCAGGACTAGGCATGTACAATGAGCAGTTCTTC.

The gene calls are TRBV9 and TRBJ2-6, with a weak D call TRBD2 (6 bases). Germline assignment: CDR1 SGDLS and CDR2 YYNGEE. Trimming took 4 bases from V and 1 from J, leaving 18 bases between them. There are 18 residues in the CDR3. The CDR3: CASSSRLGNRSGANVLTF. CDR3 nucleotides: TGTGCCAGCAGCTCCCGACTAGGGAATAGGTCTGGGGCCAACGTCCTGACTTTC. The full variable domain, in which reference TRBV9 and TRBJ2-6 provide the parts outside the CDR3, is DSGVTQTPKHLITATGQRVTLRCSPRSGDLSVYWYQQSLDQGLQFLIQYYNGEERAKGNILERFSAQQFPDLHSELNLSSLELGDSALYFCASSSRLGNRSGANVLTFGAGSRLTVL.

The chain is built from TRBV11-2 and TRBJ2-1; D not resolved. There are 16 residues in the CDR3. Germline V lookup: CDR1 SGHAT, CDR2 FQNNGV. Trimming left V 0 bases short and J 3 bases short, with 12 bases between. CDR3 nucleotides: TGTGCCAGCAGCTTAGATTGGAATCGCTTCTACAATGAGCAGTTCTTC. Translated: CASSLDWNRFYNEQFF.

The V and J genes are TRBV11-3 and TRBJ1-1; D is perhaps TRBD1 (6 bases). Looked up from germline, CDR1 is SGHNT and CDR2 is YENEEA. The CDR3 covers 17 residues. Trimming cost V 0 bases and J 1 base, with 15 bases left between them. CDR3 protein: CASSLDWWGAGNTEAFF. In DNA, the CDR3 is TGTGCCAGCAGCTTAGATTGGTGGGGGGCTGGGAACACTGAAGCTTTCTTT.

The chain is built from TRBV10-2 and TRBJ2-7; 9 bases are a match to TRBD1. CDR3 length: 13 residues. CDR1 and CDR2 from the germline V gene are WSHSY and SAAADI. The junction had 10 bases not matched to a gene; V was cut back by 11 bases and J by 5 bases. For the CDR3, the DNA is TGCGCCGGGGCCGGACAGGGGCTAAACGAGCAGTACTTC. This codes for CAGAGQGLNEQYF.

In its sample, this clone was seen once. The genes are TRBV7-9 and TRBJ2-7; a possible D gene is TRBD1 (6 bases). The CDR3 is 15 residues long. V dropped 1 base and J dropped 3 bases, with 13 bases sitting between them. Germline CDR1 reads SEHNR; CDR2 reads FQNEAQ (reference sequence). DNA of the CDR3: TGTGCCAGCAGCTTAGTGGGGGCCTTGCACTACGAGCAGTACTTC. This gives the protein CASSLVGALHYEQYF.

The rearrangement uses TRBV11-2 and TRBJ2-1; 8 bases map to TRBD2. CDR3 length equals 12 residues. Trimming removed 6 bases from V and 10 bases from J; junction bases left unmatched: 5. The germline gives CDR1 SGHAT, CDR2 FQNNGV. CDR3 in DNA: TGTGCCAGCAGTTCCACGGGAGGGGAGCAGTTCTTC. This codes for CASSSTGGEQFF.

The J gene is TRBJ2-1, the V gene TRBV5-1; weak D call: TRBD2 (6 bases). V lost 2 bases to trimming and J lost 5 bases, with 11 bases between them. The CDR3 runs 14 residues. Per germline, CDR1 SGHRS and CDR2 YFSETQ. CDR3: CASSFAGTNNEQFF. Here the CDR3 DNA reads TGCGCCAGCAGCTTTGCGGGAACTAACAATGAGCAGTTCTTC.

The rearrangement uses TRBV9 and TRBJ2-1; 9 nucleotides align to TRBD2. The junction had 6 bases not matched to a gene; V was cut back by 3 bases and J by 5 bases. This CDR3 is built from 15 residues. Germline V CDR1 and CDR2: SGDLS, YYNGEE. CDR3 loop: CASSDGLATNNEQFF. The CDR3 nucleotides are TGTGCCAGCAGCGACGGACTAGCGACAAACAATGAGCAGTTCTTC.